Listed below are T cell receptor beta chains from one sample, sequenced in a study of spatial heterogeneity in lung cancer. In TCRdb, the 5' RACE reads were re-called with MiXCR into one record per CDR3 protein. Of 30,000 or so distinct CDR3 sequences in the sample, approximately 8.4% are singletons; the top ten hold 35% to 40%. This specimen was PBMCs, taken at surgery. These receptors came from a female donor with early-stage non-small cell lung cancer. Both conserved end residues are part of each CDR3. The D gene is left open where the match is weak. Expanded clones are given a class, and other clones once, few, many or no size at all.

V	size	J	D	CDR3	DNA
TRBV7-9	-	TRBJ2-3	TRBD2	CASSYGTSGRRTDTQYF	TGTGCCAGCAGCTACGGGACTAGCGGGAGGCGCACAGATACGCAGTATTTT
TRBV12-3/TRBV12-4	many	TRBJ1-1	-	CASSSVSGGDAEAFF	TGTGCCAGCAGCTCCGTAAGTGGGGGCGACGCTGAAGCTTTCTTT
TRBV29-1	many	TRBJ2-1	-	CSVEKWGTSSYNEQFF	TGCAGCGTTGAAAAGTGGGGCACTAGCTCCTACAATGAGCAGTTCTTC
TRBV20-1	many	TRBJ1-1	-	CSASYRNEAFF	TGCAGTGCTAGCTATAGAAATGAAGCTTTCTTT
TRBV6-1	-	TRBJ1-5	-	CASSEQGGDNQPQHF	TGTGCCAGCAGTGAGCAAGGAGGTGACAATCAGCCCCAGCATTTT
TRBV15	many	TRBJ2-5	-	CATVAGETQYF	TGTGCCACCGTGGCCGGGGAGACCCAGTACTTC
TRBV29-1	many	TRBJ1-4	-	CSVSRGSATNEKLFF	TGCAGCGTTTCTCGGGGGAGTGCAACTAATGAAAAACTGTTTTTT
TRBV9	few	TRBJ2-1	TRBD2	CASSVASGRGNEQFF	TGTGCCAGCAGCGTAGCTAGCGGGAGGGGCAATGAGCAGTTCTTC
TRBV7-6	-	TRBJ2-1	-	CASSLAYKRNNEQFF	TGTGCCAGCAGCTTAGCGTACAAGCGGAACAATGAGCAGTTCTTC
TRBV12-3/TRBV12-4	many	TRBJ1-1	-	CASSLALGGKITEAFF	TGTGCCAGCAGTTTAGCGCTGGGAGGGAAAATCACTGAAGCTTTCTTT
TRBV19	-	TRBJ2-1	-	CASSNQGSSYNEQFF	TGTGCCAGTAGTAATCAGGGGAGCTCCTACAATGAGCAGTTCTTC
TRBV4-2	few	TRBJ1-5	TRBD1	CASSQGTGENQPQHF	TGTGCCAGCAGCCAAGGGACAGGGGAGAATCAGCCCCAGCATTTT